This T cell receptor beta chain is drawn from a study of breast tumors, draining lymph nodes, adjacent tissues. Germline trimming cut 6 bases from V and 8 bases from J; bases unmatched to any gene: 7. From germline, CDR1 is SGHVS and CDR2 FNYEAQ. The CDR3 contains 15 residues. In its sample, this clonotype was seen many times. Its antigen remains unidentified. Notes on the study in general: Tumors had less TCR diversity than lymph nodes, more than nontumor tissue.

MiXCR, run by TCRdb on the multiplex PCR reads, gives a single entry per CDR3 protein. The sample records 20,000 to 30,000 distinct CDR3 sequences, roughly 21% being singletons. This clonotype was sampled from a female donor with breast cancer. Some clones in this sample may be carry-over from other donors' samples. Source material: breast tumor tissue. The chain uses TRBV7-6 and TRBJ1-6; 10 bases map to TRBD1. The CDR3 loop reads CASSEAGTGDSPLHF. In nucleotides, the CDR3 is TGTGCCAGCAGTGAAGCCGGGACAGGGGATTCACCCCTCCACTTT. Looking up the rest from reference TRBV7-6 and TRBJ1-6 gives the full variable domain: GAGVSQSPRYKVTKRGQDVALRCDPISGHVSLYWYRQALGQGPEFLTYFNYEAQQDKSGLPNDRFSAERPEGSISTLTIQRTEQRDSAMYRCASSEAGTGDSPLHFGNGTRLTVT.